The 10 T cell receptor beta chains reported below all come from one sample, sequenced in a study of blood T cell repertoires in COVID-19. Libraries were prepared by immunoSEQ multiplex PCR; TCRdb keeps only in-frame clonotypes and omits some of them. The data show roughly 430,000 clones, over 75% seen once. The specimen sequenced was PBMCs or T cells enriched from blood (not recorded which). Receptors originate from a woman between 18 and 30 years old who had been exposed to COVID-19.

The rearrangement uses TRBV28 and TRBJ2-1, with 7 bases lining up with TRBD2. V shed 6 bases and J 7 bases; nucleotides not matched to a gene: 9. CDR1 is MDHEN, CDR2 SYDVKM, per germline. The CDR3 has 14 residues. The CDR3 bases are TGTGCCAGCAGCGGACCCTATAGCGGGAATGAGCAGTTCTTC. It is translated as CASSGPYSGNEQFF.

V gene TRBV4-2 combines with J gene TRBJ2-7; 7 bases are shared with TRBD2. CDR3 length: 18 amino acids. V shed 0 bases, J shed 4 bases, and the junction held 15 bases outside the gene matches. Germline V gene lookup returns CDR1 LGHNA and CDR2 YNFKEQ. The CDR3 DNA sequence: TGTGCCAGCAGCCAAGATAGGATACGGCGGGGGTTACTTTACGAGCAGTACTTC. This translates into CASSQDRIRRGLLYEQYF.

This chain uses TRBV6-1 with TRBJ2-7; the match to TRBD1 covers 8 bases. CDR3 length: 18 residues. CDR1 MNHNS and CDR2 SASEGT come from the germline V gene. The J segment lost 4 bases and the V segment lost 3 bases, leaving 17 bases of the junction unmatched. CDR3 in amino acids: CASSDIGQGGPALYEQYF. As DNA, the CDR3 is TGTGCCAGCAGTGACATCGGACAGGGAGGTCCCGCTTTATACGAGCAGTACTTC.

This rearrangement joins TRBV11-1 to TRBJ1-2; TRBD1 matches 10 bases. CDR3 length: 13 amino acids. V shed 5 bases, J shed 6 bases, and the junction held 3 bases outside the gene matches. Looked up from germline, CDR1 is SGHAT and CDR2 is FQDESV (reference sequence). CDR3 loop: CASSPGQGHGYTF. CDR3 nucleotide sequence: TGTGCCAGCAGCCCGGGACAGGGGCATGGCTACACCTTC.

The gene calls are TRBV9 and TRBJ2-7; tentative D call: TRBD1 (6 bases). The V gene lost 0 bases and the J gene lost 4 bases, with 11 bases spanning the gap. The CDR3 contains 14 residues. Looked up from germline, CDR1 is SGDLS and CDR2 is YYNGEE. The CDR3 loop reads CASSVDPGVYEQYF. The CDR3 region has the DNA TGTGCCAGCAGCGTAGATCCAGGGGTGTACGAGCAGTACTTC.

This chain joins TRBV7-8 and TRBJ2-7, with TRBD2 identical over 8 bases. V shed 0 bases, J shed 2 bases, and the junction held 3 bases outside the gene matches. CDR1 is SGHVS and CDR2 is FQNEAQ in the germline V gene. The CDR3 spans 15 residues. As DNA, the CDR3 is TGTGCCAGCAGCTTAGCTGTCGGGGGGGCCTACGAGCAGTACTTC. It specifies CASSLAVGGAYEQYF.

The genes are TRBV5-1 and TRBJ2-2; TRBD2 aligns across 9 bases. This CDR3 contains 17 residues. Germline V lookup: CDR1 SGHRS, CDR2 YFSETQ. With V trimmed by 0 bases and J by 5 bases, 8 bases remained unmatched. The CDR3 DNA sequence: TGCGCCAGCAGCTTGGATATAGCGGGAGTGGGAACCGGGGAGCTGTTTTTT. Its protein product is CASSLDIAGVGTGELFF.

V gene TRBV6-1 combines with J gene TRBJ2-7; TRBD1 matches 8 bases. V lost 0 bases, J lost 5 bases, and 6 bases stayed unmatched. CDR1 is MNHNS and CDR2 is SASEGT in the germline V gene. The CDR3 totals 15 residues. The DNA of the CDR3 is TGTGCCAGCAGTGAAGCGGACAGGGCTGCCCACGAGCAGTACTTC. Translated, it gives CASSEADRAAHEQYF.

V and J are TRBV19 and TRBJ2-7; TRBD1 is a possible D gene (5 bases). The CDR3 is 13 amino acids. Between the trimmed V and J ends, which lost 4 bases and 2 bases, there was a span of 9 bases. Per the germline V gene, CDR1 is LNHDA and CDR2 is SQIVND (reference sequence). The CDR3 nucleotides are TGTGCCAGTAGTAACAGGAATACCTACGAGCAGTACTTC. It translates to CASSNRNTYEQYF.

This chain joins TRBV2 and TRBJ1-1, with D possibly TRBD1 on 6 matching bases. Trimming shortened V by 4 bases and J by 3 bases, and 15 bases separated the two germline ends. The CDR3 totals 15 residues. Germline V gene sequence: CDR1 SNHLY, CDR2 FYNNEI. DNA for the CDR3: TGTGCCAGCAGTGGGAGTTGGGGGGGCTACACTGAAGCTTTCTTT. This codes for CASSGSWGGYTEAFF.